The source of this T cell receptor beta chain is a study of PD-1 blockade in classical Hodgkin lymphoma. The assay was immunoSEQ multiplex PCR, and TCRdb's table has in-frame clones only and misses some. The sample has 45,000 or so clones; approximately 90% are singletons. This CDR3 is built from 15 residues. V shed 1 base and J 9 bases; nucleotides not matched to a gene: 6. Germline V gene data show CDR1 as MGHRA and CDR2 as YSYEKL. Documented time point: newly diagnosed, previously untreated cHL patient sample. The genes are TRBV4-1 and TRBJ2-1; 10 positions agree with TRBD2. The sequence came from a human donor with classical Hodgkin lymphoma. Source material: peripheral blood mononuclear cells (PBMCs). CDR3: CASSQGASGSLEQFF. For the CDR3, the DNA is TGCGCCAGCAGCCAAGGGGCTAGCGGGAGCCTTGAGCAGTTCTTC.